One and the same sample provided the 22 T cell receptor beta chains below, sequenced in a study of response to subunit inactivated influenza vaccine (dated by TCRdb to 2016 to 2019). The library was made by RT-PCR. TCRdb records Illumina HiSeq 2500 as the sequencer. TCRdb took the public reads, trimmed them with fastp at Q25, ran MiXCR for clone calling and kept in-frame beta chains. Every entry covers one CDR3 protein and lists the most common genes and DNA from its rows. This sample lists some 800,000 distinct CDR3 sequences; roughly 20% were detected once. The ten largest clones capture 10% to 13% of the sample. The material sequenced was PBMCs from blood, taken more than 4 days after vaccination. The receptor set was obtained from a man aged 50 to 59 who received an inactivated influenza vaccine. Donor details come from another sample of the same person, matched by shared clones.

The table lists this clonotype with a few counts. This sequence joins TRBV4-2 and TRBJ1-1, with D perhaps TRBD1 (5 bases). The CDR3 spans 14 residues. Germline V CDR1 and CDR2: LGHNA, YNFKEQ. V gave up 3 bases and J gave up 1 base, with 9 bases separating them. CDR3 loop: CASSHSDRNTEAFF. The CDR3 region has the DNA TGTGCCAGCAGCCATTCCGACAGGAACACTGAAGCTTTCTTT.

The CDR3 sequence: CASSFQGGWGQETQYF. The CDR3, as DNA: TGTGCCAGCAGTTTTCAGGGGGGGTGGGGGCAAGAGACCCAGTACTTC. The V gene is TRBV12-3 or TRBV12-4, the J gene TRBJ2-5; D tentatively reads TRBD1 or TRBD2 (7 bases each). With 3 bases removed from V and 2 bases from J, the gap between germline ends came to 16 bases. The CDR3 contains 16 residues.

This clonotype has a handful of counts. The CDR3, as DNA: TGTGCCATCAATTCCGGGACAGGGGGCAGAGAGACCCAGTACTTC. This codes for CAINSGTGGRETQYF. The V and J genes are TRBV10-3 and TRBJ2-5; 12 bases agree with TRBD1. There are 15 residues in the CDR3. V lost 7 bases and J lost 4; bases outside the gene matches: 7. Per germline, CDR1 ENHRY and CDR2 SYGVKD.

V gene TRBV30 combines with J gene TRBJ2-2, with 7 bases that match TRBD1. Germline V CDR1 and CDR2: GTSNPN, SVGIG (reference sequence). Trimming at V came to 1 base and at J to 3 bases, leaving 8 bases not matched to a gene. The CDR3 has 16 residues. This CDR3 reads CAWSADTGDHTGELFF. The CDR3 DNA reads TGTGCCTGGAGTGCAGATACAGGGGATCACACCGGGGAGCTGTTTTTT.

The sample holds a few counts of this clonotype. This chain joins TRBV6-5 and TRBJ2-7; 7 positions agree with TRBD1. From germline, CDR1 is MNHEY and CDR2 SVGAGI. This CDR3 region has 14 residues. The V and J ends lost 3 bases and 2 bases, in that order; junction bases with no gene match: 4. CDR3 in amino acids: CASSYRDSTYEQYF. For the CDR3, the DNA is TGTGCCAGCAGTTATCGGGACAGTACCTACGAGCAGTACTTC.

The V and J genes are TRBV12-3 or TRBV12-4 and TRBJ2-3; TRBD2 aligns across 13 bases. The CDR3 loop spans 16 amino acids. J gave up 4 bases and V 5 bases, and 6 bases lay outside the gene matches. CDR3 loop: CASSPRTSGSSDTQYF. CDR3 bases: TGTGCCAGCAGTCCGCGGACTAGCGGGAGCTCAGATACGCAGTATTTT.

This chain connects TRBV19 to TRBJ1-1, with D possibly TRBD1 on 6 matching bases. V dropped 5 bases and J dropped 3 bases, with 13 bases sitting between them. CDR3 size: 14 residues. The germline CDR1 and CDR2 sequences are LNHDA and SQIVND (reference sequence). The CDR3 DNA sequence: TGTGCCAGTAGTGAAAGGGGGGATGACACTGAAGCTTTCTTT. This codes for CASSERGDDTEAFF.

The chain joins TRBV29-1 to TRBJ1-2, with D hard to call. The CDR3 length is 12 residues. Trimming removed 0 bases from V and 4 bases from J, with 6 bases in between. The germline V gene encodes CDR1 SQVTM and CDR2 ANQGSEA. CDR3 nucleotide sequence: TGCAGCGTTGAAGATCGGTCCTATGGCTACACCTTC. It encodes CSVEDRSYGYTF.

This clonotype was seen more than once but under ten times. The chain employs TRBV30 and TRBJ2-7; no clear D gene. Trimming cost V 0 bases and J 3 bases, with 6 bases left between them. The CDR3 covers 12 residues. Germline values: CDR1 GTSNPN, CDR2 SVGIG (reference sequence). CDR3 in DNA: TGTGCCTGGAGTGTATCCATCTACGAGCAGTACTTC. Protein sequence: CAWSVSIYEQYF.

This clonotype was counted only a few times. V is TRBV5-5 and J is TRBJ2-7; no definite D call. Germline CDR1 reads SGHKS; CDR2 reads YYEKEE (reference sequence). This CDR3 has 12 residues. V was shortened by 0 bases and J by 5 bases, with 6 bases between the two germline ends. In nucleotides, the CDR3 is TGTGCCAGCAGCTTGGAGTACGACGAGCAGTACTTC. This codes for CASSLEYDEQYF. The full variable domain, rest sourced from reference TRBV5-5 and TRBJ2-7, is DAGVTQSPTHLIKTRGQQVTLRCSPISGHKSVSWYQQVLGQGPQFIFQYYEKEERGRGNFPDRFSARQFPNYSSELNVNALLLGDSALYLCASSLEYDEQYFGPGTRLTVT.

The V and J genes are TRBV29-1 and TRBJ1-1; no clear D. The germline V gene encodes CDR1 SQVTM and CDR2 ANQGSEA. Trimming removed 7 bases at V and 0 bases at J, with 6 bases between. The CDR3 loop spans 11 amino acids. CDR3 nucleotides: TGCAGCGGTGAGATGAACACTGAAGCTTTCTTT. Protein product: CSGEMNTEAFF.

This clonotype turned up a few times. The chain has TRBV6-5 and TRBJ2-7; D gene unclear. CDR3 size: 16 residues. V was trimmed by 2 bases and J by 0 bases, leaving 14 bases between them. Germline V lookup: CDR1 MNHEY, CDR2 SVGAGI. CDR3 DNA sequence: TGTGCCAGCAGTTACAACTTGGACGTGAGCTCCTACGAGCAGTACTTC. Its translation is CASSYNLDVSSYEQYF.

The chain employs TRBV7-2 and TRBJ2-4; unclear D gene. This CDR3 contains 16 residues. Trimming took off 1 base at V and 2 bases at J, with 12 bases between the two ends. CDR1 and CDR2 from the germline V gene are SGHTA and FQGNSA. CDR3 protein: CASSLVPVGTKNIQYF. CDR3 coding DNA: TGTGCCAGCAGCTTAGTACCAGTGGGAACCAAAAACATTCAGTACTTC. Using reference TRBV7-2 and TRBJ2-4 for the parts outside the CDR3, the full variable domain is GAGVSQSPSNKVTEKGKDVELRCDPISGHTALYWYRQSLGQGLEFLIYFQGNSAPDKSGLPSDRFSAERTGGSVSTLTIQRTQQEDSAVYLCASSLVPVGTKNIQYFGAGTRLSVL.

This clonotype turned up a few times. The CDR3 DNA follows: TGTGCCACCAGTGAGGCCAGGGGGCGCGACAATGAGCAGTTCTTC. Residues: CATSEARGRDNEQFF. The J gene is TRBJ2-1, the V gene TRBV24-1, with 8 bases fitting TRBD1. The germline V gene has CDR1 KGHDR and CDR2 SFDVKD. The CDR3 loop spans 15 amino acids. V was pared by 4 bases and J by 5 bases, with 6 bases of the junction left unmatched.

V gene TRBV30 combines with J gene TRBJ2-3; D remains unclear. The CDR3 is 14 amino acids. Deletions cut 1 base from V and 2 bases from J, with 10 bases between. Germline V gives CDR1 GTSNPN, CDR2 SVGIG (reference sequence). The CDR3 reads CAWSDSFFTDTQYF. CDR3 bases: TGTGCCTGGAGTGACAGTTTCTTCACAGATACGCAGTATTTT.

This chain joins TRBV5-1 and TRBJ2-4; D not certain. The CDR3 runs 14 residues. Germline values: CDR1 SGHRS, CDR2 YFSETQ. Trimming removed 4 bases from V and 7 bases from J, with 15 bases in between. Here the CDR3 DNA reads TGCGCCAGCAGCCCCTCGCCCATGGGGAACATTCAGTACTTC. It translates to CASSPSPMGNIQYF.

This clonotype was counted a few times. V is TRBV5-6 and J is TRBJ2-4; no firm D call. V was shortened by 4 bases and J by 0 bases, with 14 bases between the two germline ends. The CDR3 runs 16 residues. Germline values: CDR1 SGHDT, CDR2 YYEEEE. The DNA for the CDR3 is TGTGCCAGCAGCATGAGACCGGAGCTAGCCAAAAACATTCAGTACTTC. Amino acids: CASSMRPELAKNIQYF.

This clonotype turned up a few times. The chain has TRBV29-1 and TRBJ2-7, with 11 bases matching TRBD2. Germline CDR1 is SQVTM and CDR2 is ANQGSEA. The CDR3 loop spans 14 amino acids. V shed 1 base and J 3 bases; nucleotides not matched to a gene: 2. The CDR3 DNA sequence: TGCAGCGTTGAAGGACTAGCGGGAATCTACGAGCAGTACTTC. This codes for CSVEGLAGIYEQYF.

J is TRBJ2-1 and V is TRBV24-1, with 12 bases matching TRBD1. The CDR3 runs to 16 residues. The V gene end was trimmed by 1 base and the J gene end by 6 bases; junction bases not matched to a gene: 3. Per the germline V gene, CDR1 is KGHDR and CDR2 is SFDVKD. As DNA, the CDR3 is TGTGCCACCAGTGATTTAGGGACAGGGGGCTTCAATGAGCAGTTCTTC. Residues: CATSDLGTGGFNEQFF.

This clonotype was counted only a few times. This chain's CDR3 is CASSLTAVGSNYGYTF. The CDR3 nucleotides are TGTGCCAGCAGCTTAACGGCAGTCGGGTCGAACTATGGCTACACCTTC. The rearrangement joins TRBV7-3 to TRBJ1-2; D ambiguous. Trimming took 0 bases from V and 2 from J, leaving 13 bases between them. Germline V gives CDR1 SGHTA, CDR2 FQGTGA. The CDR3 loop spans 16 amino acids.

This clonotype was seen repeatedly, ten times or more. The chain couples TRBV20-1 to TRBJ2-1; 7 bases are a match to TRBD1. The CDR3 contains 14 residues. Germline CDR1 and CDR2: DFQATT and SNEGSKA (reference sequence). V lost 6 bases to trimming and J lost 2 bases; unmatched junction nucleotides: 7. CDR3 nucleotides: TGCAGTGCCAAGACAGGGAATGCCTACAATGAGCAGTTCTTC. Translated, it gives CSAKTGNAYNEQFF.

The chain combines TRBV6-1 with TRBJ2-5, with TRBD1 matching 10 bases. Germline V gene sequence: CDR1 MNHNS, CDR2 SASEGT. V trimming: 7 bases; J trimming: 6 bases; junction bases outside the gene matches: 8. The CDR3 has 14 amino acids. For the CDR3, the DNA is TGTGCCAGCAATATGGACAGGGGGAGACAGACCCAGTACTTC. Amino acid sequence: CASNMDRGRQTQYF.